The 25 T cell receptor beta chains reported below all come from one sample, sequenced in a study of T cell responses to AZD1222 COVID-19 vaccine. Sequenced by immunoSEQ multiplex PCR; TCRdb stores in-frame clones only, minus some. The sample lists about 180,000 clones, around nine tenths occurring once. Sequencing was performed on peripheral blood, taken on day 0 of AZD1222 vaccination. Source of these receptors: an adult in good health.

This chain links TRBV14 with TRBJ2-1; TRBD2 agrees at 9 bases. The CDR3 consists of 16 residues. Germline loops: CDR1 SGHDN, CDR2 FVKESK. V lost 4 bases, J lost 4 bases, and 8 bases stayed unmatched. The CDR3 coding sequence is TGTGCCAGCAGCCCTTTGTCTAGCGGGACTTACAATGAGCAGTTCTTC. Translated, it gives CASSPLSSGTYNEQFF. The full variable domain, completed using reference TRBV14 and TRBJ2-1, is EAGVTQFPSHSVIEKGQTVTLRCDPISGHDNLYWYRRVMGKEIKFLLHFVKESKQDESGMPNNRFLAERTGGTYSTLKVQPAELEDSGVYFCASSPLSSGTYNEQFFGPGTRLTVL.

V and J are TRBV7-9 and TRBJ1-1; D gene uncertain. The CDR3 has 14 amino acids. Germline CDR1 reads SEHNR; CDR2 reads FQNEAQ (reference sequence). Deletions cut 3 bases from V and 2 bases from J, with 10 bases between. The CDR3 coding sequence is TGTGCCAGCAGCTTCCGGGGAGTAAACACTGAAGCTTTCTTT. Translating it yields CASSFRGVNTEAFF.

This chain connects TRBV6-1 to TRBJ2-7, with D unclear. The CDR3 is 14 amino acids. Trimming took 1 base from V and 0 from J, leaving 7 bases between them. The germline V gene has CDR1 MNHNS and CDR2 SASEGT. The CDR3 region is CASSEEGSSYEQYF. The CDR3 DNA is TGTGCCAGCAGTGAAGAGGGCAGCTCCTACGAGCAGTACTTC.

V and J are TRBV6-6 and TRBJ2-1, with a possible D match to TRBD1 (6 bases). V lost 0 bases to trimming and J lost 11 bases, with 8 bases between them. The germline CDR1 and CDR2 sequences are MNHNY and SVGAGI (reference sequence). CDR3 length equals 12 residues. The CDR3 reads CASSYSRDKQFF. The CDR3 region has the DNA TGTGCCAGCAGTTACTCGAGGGACAAGCAGTTCTTC.

The chain links TRBV30 to TRBJ1-3; D is uncertain. The CDR3 is made up of 12 amino acids. Germline V CDR1 and CDR2: GTSNPN, SVGIG (reference sequence). Deletions cut 4 bases from V and 1 base from J, with 5 bases between. This CDR3 is CAWKRSGNTIYF. Written as DNA, the CDR3 is TGTGCCTGGAAGAGATCTGGAAACACCATATATTTT. The whole variable domain, remainder taken from reference TRBV30 and TRBJ1-3, is SQTIHQWPATLVQPVGSPLSLECTVEGTSNPNLYWYRQAAGRGLQLLFYSVGIGQISSEVPQNLSASRPQDRQFILSSKKLLLSDSGFYLCAWKRSGNTIYFGEGSWLTVV.

The rearrangement uses TRBV19 and TRBJ1-5, with unresolved D. Deletions cut 5 bases from V and 0 bases from J, with 11 bases between. The CDR3 has 15 residues. The germline V gene has CDR1 LNHDA and CDR2 SQIVND (reference sequence). The CDR3 coding sequence is TGTGCCAGTAGTGGTGGGAAATTTAGCAATCAGCCCCAGCATTTT. It is translated as CASSGGKFSNQPQHF.

V gene TRBV25-1 combines with J gene TRBJ2-7, with a possible D match to TRBD1 (5 bases). This CDR3 has 11 amino acids. Germline V gene sequence: CDR1 MGHDK, CDR2 SYGVNS. V shed 5 bases and J shed 6 bases, with 8 bases lying between them. CDR3 residues: CASSKTVEQYF. CDR3 coding DNA: TGTGCCAGCAGTAAGACAGTCGAGCAGTACTTC.

J is TRBJ1-5 and V is TRBV6-2 or TRBV6-3; D gene unclear. Trimming removed 1 base from V and 6 bases from J, with 4 bases in between. This CDR3 contains 12 residues. The germline V gene encodes CDR1 MNHEY and CDR2 SVGEGT. Here the CDR3 reads CASSYYTQPQHF. The CDR3 DNA follows: TGTGCCAGCAGTTACTACACTCAGCCCCAGCATTTT.

V usage is TRBV6-1 and J usage is TRBJ2-7; D is unclear. The V gene's germline CDR1 is MNHNS and CDR2 SASEGT. The CDR3 extends over 11 amino acids. Trimming left V 1 base short and J 6 bases short, with 4 bases between. CDR3 coding DNA: TGTGCCAGCAGTGAAGTGGGCGAGCAGTACTTC. Translated: CASSEVGEQYF.

The chain has TRBV19 and TRBJ2-3, with 8 positions matching TRBD2. V lost 7 bases and J lost 4; bases outside the gene matches: 7. The CDR3 totals 14 residues. Germline V gene lookup returns CDR1 LNHDA and CDR2 SQIVND (reference sequence). CDR3 sequence reads: CASTVRGGADTQYF. The CDR3 DNA is TGTGCCAGTACCGTTCGGGGGGGCGCAGATACGCAGTATTTT. The full variable domain, rest sourced from reference TRBV19 and TRBJ2-3, is DGGITQSPKYLFRKEGQNVTLSCEQNLNHDAMYWYRQDPGQGLRLIYYSQIVNDFQKGDIAEGYSVSREKKESFPLTVTSAQKNPTAFYLCASTVRGGADTQYFGPGTRLTVL.

V gene TRBV24-1 combines with J gene TRBJ2-1; D ambiguous. The CDR3 is 12 residues long. Germline assignment: CDR1 KGHDR and CDR2 SFDVKD. The V and J ends lost 2 bases and 8 bases respectively, with 6 bases between them. This CDR3 is CATSDSKDEQFF. The DNA for the CDR3 is TGTGCCACCAGTGATTCCAAAGATGAGCAGTTCTTC.

The rearrangement links TRBV9 to TRBJ1-4; 8 bases map to TRBD1. V lost 0 bases, J lost 3 bases, and 4 bases stayed unmatched. This CDR3 contains 16 residues. CDR1 and CDR2 from the germline V gene are SGDLS and YYNGEE. The DNA of the CDR3 is TGTGCCAGCAGCGTAGGCAGGGGGCAGGCTAATGAAAAACTGTTTTTT. It is translated as CASSVGRGQANEKLFF.

The CDR3 DNA reads TGTGCCAGCAGCGGGACAGGGGTTGGGCTAGCGGGAGGGCTCGAGCAGTACTTC. Amino acid sequence: CASSGTGVGLAGGLEQYF. This chain joins TRBV5-6 and TRBJ2-7, with TRBD2 matching over 12 bases. The CDR3 length is 18 residues. The ends lost 4 bases at V and 6 bases at J; junction bases unmatched: 17. Germline V gene lookup returns CDR1 SGHDT and CDR2 YYEEEE.

As concerns this clone: Within the sample, other DNA sequences also encode this same CDR3. This chain joins TRBV19 and TRBJ1-2; 9 bases are a match to TRBD1. Germline CDR1 is LNHDA and CDR2 is SQIVND (reference sequence). This CDR3 has 13 amino acids. Trimming removed 7 bases from V and 1 base from J; junction bases left unmatched: 1. This chain's CDR3 is CASTGQGNYGYTF. The CDR3 DNA follows: TGTGCCAGTACGGGACAGGGTAACTATGGCTACACCTTC.

The rearrangement links TRBV19 to TRBJ1-2; 8 bases are shared with TRBD1. Germline V gives CDR1 LNHDA, CDR2 SQIVND (reference sequence). The CDR3 extends over 15 amino acids. Trimming took 3 bases from V and 4 from J; bases not matched to a gene: 7. The CDR3 is CASSILGQVFYGYTF. CDR3 sequence (DNA): TGTGCCAGTAGTATCCTGGGACAGGTATTCTATGGCTACACCTTC.

This clone was observed once. The chain has TRBV2 and TRBJ2-3; TRBD2 might be the D (5 bases). The CDR3 is 12 residues long. Trimming stripped 8 bases from V and 5 bases from J, with 11 bases between. Germline V gene lookup returns CDR1 SNHLY and CDR2 FYNNEI. CDR3: CASLRVGDTQYF. CDR3 DNA: TGTGCCAGCCTGAGGGTGGGAGATACGCAGTATTTT.

As DNA, the CDR3 is TGTGCCAGCAGTGAACGACAGGGAAATCAGCCCCAGCATTTT. This gives the protein CASSERQGNQPQHF. The J gene is TRBJ1-5, the V gene TRBV6-1; 7 positions match TRBD1. Germline values: CDR1 MNHNS, CDR2 SASEGT. This CDR3 region has 14 residues. The ends lost 2 bases at V and 4 bases at J; junction bases unmatched: 2.

The chain joins TRBV11-3 to TRBJ2-1, with D possibly TRBD2 on 6 matching bases. CDR1 SGHNT and CDR2 YENEEA come from the germline V gene. V was trimmed by 5 bases and J by 0 bases, leaving 14 bases between them. CDR3 size: 16 residues. CDR3 coding DNA: TGTGCCAGCAGCCTCAGCGGGTCTAGCTCCTACAATGAGCAGTTCTTC. It is translated as CASSLSGSSSYNEQFF.

This chain joins TRBV6-1 and TRBJ1-2; a weak D match, TRBD1 (5 bases). This CDR3 is built from 14 residues. V was pared by 1 base and J by 0 bases, with 6 bases between. Germline CDR1 and CDR2: MNHNS and SASEGT. The CDR3 sequence is CASSEGGANYGYTF. In nucleotides, the CDR3 is TGTGCCAGCAGTGAAGGGGGGGCTAACTATGGCTACACCTTC.

Here the CDR3 reads CASSPGQPLDTQYF. The CDR3 DNA follows: TGCGCCAGCAGCCCCGGACAGCCTTTAGATACGCAGTATTTT. The chain is built from TRBV5-1 and TRBJ2-3; D might be TRBD1 (6 bases). V lost 4 bases and J 5 bases, leaving 14 bases between the germline ends. The germline gives CDR1 SGHRS, CDR2 YFSETQ. The CDR3 is 14 residues long. Full variable domain (rest looked up from reference TRBV5-1 and TRBJ2-3): KAGVTQTPRYLIKTRGQQVTLSCSPISGHRSVSWYQQTPGQGLQFLFEYFSETQRNKGNFPGRFSGRQFSNSRSEMNVSTLELGDSALYLCASSPGQPLDTQYFGPGTRLTVL.

The genes are TRBV4-2 and TRBJ2-1, with D perhaps TRBD1 or TRBD2 (6 bases each). The CDR3 spans 20 residues. Germline CDR1 and CDR2: LGHNA and YNFKEQ. V lost 0 bases to trimming and J lost 0 bases, with 21 bases between them. The CDR3 is CASSQETEGDFPSSYNEQFF. The DNA of the CDR3 is TGTGCCAGCAGCCAAGAAACTGAGGGGGACTTCCCGAGCTCCTACAATGAGCAGTTCTTC.

The V gene is TRBV9, the J gene TRBJ2-7; D may be TRBD1 (8 bases). Germline-derived CDR1 and CDR2 are SGDLS and YYNGEE. V was cut by 0 bases and J by 3 bases, with 13 bases left in between. This CDR3 has 15 amino acids. CDR3 nucleotide sequence: TGTGCCAGCAGCGTAGGAACAGGGGGGGACTACGAGCAGTACTTC. This encodes CASSVGTGGDYEQYF.

The chain combines TRBV28 with TRBJ1-5; D is ambiguous. The germline V gene encodes CDR1 MDHEN and CDR2 SYDVKM. The CDR3 has 15 residues. V was pared by 4 bases and J by 6 bases, with 16 bases between. Here the CDR3 reads CASSSPGRMVQPQHF. CDR3 sequence (DNA): TGTGCCAGCAGTTCTCCAGGACGGATGGTTCAGCCCCAGCATTTT.

V gene TRBV11-3 combines with J gene TRBJ2-1; 12 positions match TRBD2. Germline CDR1 reads SGHNT; CDR2 reads YENEEA. The CDR3 runs to 18 residues. The V gene end was trimmed by 5 bases and the J gene end by 9 bases; junction bases not matched to a gene: 17. The DNA of the CDR3 is TGTGCCAGCAGCGTATCTAGCGGGAGGGCCGGGGGAATCGGTGAGCAGTTCTTC. Translation gives CASSVSSGRAGGIGEQFF.

This chain links TRBV20-1 with TRBJ2-2; D possibly corresponds to TRBD2 (6 bases). There are 13 residues in the CDR3. The ends were cut back, 3 bases at V and 6 bases at J, with 11 bases in the middle. Germline loops: CDR1 DFQATT, CDR2 SNEGSKA (reference sequence). The chain's CDR3 is CSASTLAAGELFF. CDR3 DNA sequence: TGCAGTGCTAGTACACTAGCCGCCGGGGAGCTGTTTTTT.